This T cell receptor (beta chain) was captured in a study of blood T cell repertoires in COVID-19. For the study at large: From T cells, B-cell-depleted T cells, or PBMCs came the material, which was cDNA or gDNA.

Germline V gene lookup returns CDR1 GTSNPN and CDR2 SVGIG (reference sequence). The ends were cut back, 1 base at V and 3 bases at J, with 26 bases in the middle. The CDR3 sequence is 19 residues long. Only in-frame clones appear in the TCRdb table, and some are missing; sequencing was by immunoSEQ multiplex PCR. The sample holds about 70,000 clones, roughly 86% seen once. This TCR came from a man between 35 and 55 years old with COVID-19, enrolled during active disease. The chain is built from TRBV30 and TRBJ2-3; the D gene is possibly TRBD2 (6 bases). The source material was peripheral blood. CDR3: CAWSDTGEWAGPYTDTQYF. The CDR3 DNA is TGTGCCTGGAGTGACACGGGGGAGTGGGCAGGGCCGTATACAGATACGCAGTATTTT. Drawing the rest from reference TRBV30 and TRBJ2-3, the complete variable domain is SQTIHQWPATLVQPVGSPLSLECTVEGTSNPNLYWYRQAAGRGLQLLFYSVGIGQISSEVPQNLSASRPQDRQFILSSKKLLLSDSGFYLCAWSDTGEWAGPYTDTQYFGPGTRLTVL.